This TCR beta chain was recovered during a study of blood T cells in healthy people across ages. Overall study findings and caveats: Per million T cells, the diversity of TCR beta decreased roughly linearly as age advanced. Comparison with aged donors showed that long-lived donors had more naive CD4+ cells and higher diversity.

Healthy individuals of Caucasian origin from Russia, aged about 6 to 100, served as donors. At least 6 million PBMCs were isolated per sample. The use of a sample-barcoded 5' primer and a J-beta primer mix characterized a second PCR of roughly 6 to 11 cycles. TCRdb re-derived calls from the 5' RACE reads in MiXCR, one entry per CDR3 protein. Altogether around 1.5 million distinct CDR3 sequences are present, approximately 59% being singletons, with the ten largest covering over 6.5%. In regard to this clonotype: As yet, its antigen is unknown.

Per germline, CDR1 ENHRY and CDR2 SYGVKD. The CDR3 consists of 13 residues. Deletions cut 7 bases from V and 4 bases from J, with 10 bases between. This sequence originates from a man between 18 and 29 years old in good health. The chain joins TRBV10-3 to TRBJ2-2; weak D call: TRBD2 (6 bases). Input material: blood. The CDR3 reads CAIKETSTGELFF. CDR3 nucleotides: TGTGCCATCAAGGAGACTAGCACCGGGGAGCTGTTTTTT.